One sample yielded the 7 T cell receptor beta chains listed below, sequenced in a study of shared clonotypes between healthy human individuals. The protocol was immunoSEQ multiplex PCR, while the TCRdb copy is restricted to in-frame clones and leaves out a portion. The sample holds roughly 380,000 clones; around 96% are singletons and the top ten take around 0.32%. The sequencing input was memory CD8+ T cells sorted from blood. Stated subset: CD45RO+ cells pooled with CCR7-negative TemRA cells. These receptor sequences come from a man between 25 and 39 years old in good health.

This clone was recorded a few times. This CDR3 is also generated by other DNA sequences in the sample. The gene calls are TRBV19 and TRBJ2-7; tentative D call: TRBD1 (6 bases). V dropped 3 bases and J dropped 2 bases, with 8 bases sitting between them. Per the germline V gene, CDR1 is LNHDA and CDR2 is SQIVND (reference sequence). The CDR3 runs 13 residues. The CDR3 nucleotides read TGTGCCAGTAGTATGGGACAAACCTACGAGCAGTACTTC. Encoded protein: CASSMGQTYEQYF.

CDR3 protein: CASRRQGNQPQHF. The DNA for the CDR3 is TGTGCCAGCAGGCGACAGGGAAATCAGCCCCAGCATTTT. The gene calls are TRBV28 and TRBJ1-5; TRBD1 matches 7 bases. V shed 6 bases, J shed 4 bases, and the junction held 3 bases outside the gene matches. This CDR3 has 13 residues. The germline gives CDR1 MDHEN, CDR2 SYDVKM.

V is TRBV6-4 and J is TRBJ2-7; the D gene is possibly TRBD2 (6 bases). The ends were cut back, 6 bases at V and 0 bases at J, with 30 bases in the middle. Germline V gene data show CDR1 as MRHNA and CDR2 as SNTAGT. There are 20 residues in the CDR3. The CDR3 loop is CASSAPGLERSDEGSYEQYF. The DNA of the CDR3 is TGTGCCAGCAGCGCACCGGGACTCGAGAGGTCTGACGAGGGCTCCTACGAGCAGTACTTC.

This clone showed up just once. This chain uses TRBV19 with TRBJ2-5, with D unresolved. The germline gives CDR1 LNHDA, CDR2 SQIVND (reference sequence). Trimming removed 3 bases at V and 4 bases at J, with 9 bases between. This CDR3 region has 13 residues. CDR3 DNA sequence: TGTGCCAGTAGTATCCACCATCGAGAGACCCAGTACTTC. Translating it yields CASSIHHRETQYF.

V usage is TRBV7-2 and J usage is TRBJ1-1; no definite D call. V gave up 2 bases and J gave up 6 bases, with 10 bases separating them. Per germline, CDR1 SGHTA and CDR2 FQGNSA. The CDR3 runs to 13 residues. The CDR3 here is CASSLWAGSEAFF. CDR3 coding DNA: TGTGCCAGCAGCTTATGGGCAGGTTCTGAAGCTTTCTTT. The full variable domain, rest sourced from reference TRBV7-2 and TRBJ1-1, is GAGVSQSPSNKVTEKGKDVELRCDPISGHTALYWYRQSLGQGLEFLIYFQGNSAPDKSGLPSDRFSAERTGGSVSTLTIQRTQQEDSAVYLCASSLWAGSEAFFGQGTRLTVV.

This clone occurred once. The rearrangement links TRBV14 to TRBJ1-1; 8 bases fit TRBD1. The CDR3 runs to 14 residues. Unmatched junction bases numbered 13, after V lost 5 bases and J lost 11 bases. Per germline, CDR1 SGHDN and CDR2 FVKESK. CDR3 bases: TGTGCCAGCAGCGATACTTACAGGGGGAAATTCGCTTTCTTT. This translates into CASSDTYRGKFAFF. The full variable domain, completed using reference TRBV14 and TRBJ1-1, is EAGVTQFPSHSVIEKGQTVTLRCDPISGHDNLYWYRRVMGKEIKFLLHFVKESKQDESGMPNNRFLAERTGGTYSTLKVQPAELEDSGVYFCASSDTYRGKFAFFGQGTRLTVV.

The rearrangement joins TRBV28 to TRBJ2-7, with no clear D. Germline V gene data show CDR1 as MDHEN and CDR2 as SYDVKM. This CDR3 contains 13 residues. With 5 bases removed from V and 1 base from J, the gap between germline ends came to 9 bases. In DNA, the CDR3 is TGTGCCAGCAGTACCTACAGATCCTACGAGCAGTACTTC. Protein product: CASSTYRSYEQYF.